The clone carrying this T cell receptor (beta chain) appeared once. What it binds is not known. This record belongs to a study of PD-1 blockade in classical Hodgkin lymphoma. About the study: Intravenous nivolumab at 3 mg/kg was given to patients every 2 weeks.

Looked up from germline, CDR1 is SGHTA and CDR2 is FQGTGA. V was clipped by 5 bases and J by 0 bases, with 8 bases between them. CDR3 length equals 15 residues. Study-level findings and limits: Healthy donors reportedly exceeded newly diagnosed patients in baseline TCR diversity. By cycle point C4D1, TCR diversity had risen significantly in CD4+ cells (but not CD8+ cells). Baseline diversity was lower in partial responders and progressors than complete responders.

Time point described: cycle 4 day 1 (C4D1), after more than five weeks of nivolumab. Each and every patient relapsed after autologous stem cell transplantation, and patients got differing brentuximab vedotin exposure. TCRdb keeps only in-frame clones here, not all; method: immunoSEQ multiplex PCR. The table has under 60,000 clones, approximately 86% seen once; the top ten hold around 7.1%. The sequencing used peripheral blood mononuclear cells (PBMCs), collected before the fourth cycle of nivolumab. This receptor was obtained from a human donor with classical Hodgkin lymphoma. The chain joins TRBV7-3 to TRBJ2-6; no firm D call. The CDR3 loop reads CASSPQTSGANVLTF. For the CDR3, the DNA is TGTGCCAGCAGCCCCCAGACCTCTGGGGCCAACGTCCTGACTTTC.